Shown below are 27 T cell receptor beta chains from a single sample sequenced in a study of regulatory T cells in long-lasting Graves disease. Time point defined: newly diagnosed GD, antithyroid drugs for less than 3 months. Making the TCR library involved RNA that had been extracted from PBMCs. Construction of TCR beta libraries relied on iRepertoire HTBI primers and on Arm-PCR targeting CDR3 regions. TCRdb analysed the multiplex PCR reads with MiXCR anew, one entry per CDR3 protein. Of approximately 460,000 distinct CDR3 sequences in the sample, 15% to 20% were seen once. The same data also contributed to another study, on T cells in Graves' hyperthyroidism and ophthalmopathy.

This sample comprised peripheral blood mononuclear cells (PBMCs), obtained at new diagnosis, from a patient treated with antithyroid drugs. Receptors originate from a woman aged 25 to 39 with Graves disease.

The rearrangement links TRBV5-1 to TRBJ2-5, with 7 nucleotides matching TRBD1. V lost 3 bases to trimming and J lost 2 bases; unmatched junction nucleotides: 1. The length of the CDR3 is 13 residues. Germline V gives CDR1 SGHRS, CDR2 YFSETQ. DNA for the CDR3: TGCGCCAGCAGCTCGACAGGGCAAGAGACCCAGTACTTC. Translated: CASSSTGQETQYF.

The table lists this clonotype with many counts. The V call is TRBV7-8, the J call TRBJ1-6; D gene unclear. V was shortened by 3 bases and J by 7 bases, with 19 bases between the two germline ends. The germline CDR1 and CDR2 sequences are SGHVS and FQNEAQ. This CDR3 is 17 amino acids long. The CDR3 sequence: CASSLVLTFPMNSPLHF. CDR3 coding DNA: TGTGCCAGCAGCTTGGTTCTAACTTTCCCGATGAATTCACCCCTCCACTTT.

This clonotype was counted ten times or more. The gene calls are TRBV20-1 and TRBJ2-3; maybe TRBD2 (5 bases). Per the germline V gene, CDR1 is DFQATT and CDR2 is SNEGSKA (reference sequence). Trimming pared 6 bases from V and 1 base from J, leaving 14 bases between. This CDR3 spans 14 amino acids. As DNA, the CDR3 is TGCAGTGCGCCCGACTACCGTGGCACAGATACGCAGTATTTT. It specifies CSAPDYRGTDTQYF.

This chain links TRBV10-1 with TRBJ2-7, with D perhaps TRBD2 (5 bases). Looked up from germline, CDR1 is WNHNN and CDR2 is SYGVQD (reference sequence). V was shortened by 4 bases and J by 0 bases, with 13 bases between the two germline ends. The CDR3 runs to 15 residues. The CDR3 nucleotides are TGCGCCAGCAGTGCAAAAGCGGATAGCTCCTACGAGCAGTACTTC. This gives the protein CASSAKADSSYEQYF.

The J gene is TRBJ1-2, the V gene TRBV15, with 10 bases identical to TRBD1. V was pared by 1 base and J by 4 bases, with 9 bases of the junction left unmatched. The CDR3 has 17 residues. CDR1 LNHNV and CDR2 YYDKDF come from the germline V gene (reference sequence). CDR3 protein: CATSRGRQGAYSYGYTF. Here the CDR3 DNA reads TGTGCCACCAGCAGAGGCCGACAGGGGGCTTATAGCTATGGCTACACCTTC.

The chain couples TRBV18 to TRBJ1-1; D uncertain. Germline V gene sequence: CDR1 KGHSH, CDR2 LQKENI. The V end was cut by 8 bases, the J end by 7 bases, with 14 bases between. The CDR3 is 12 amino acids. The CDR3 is CASRQVPGEAFF. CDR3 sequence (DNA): TGTGCCAGCCGCCAGGTCCCAGGTGAAGCTTTCTTT.

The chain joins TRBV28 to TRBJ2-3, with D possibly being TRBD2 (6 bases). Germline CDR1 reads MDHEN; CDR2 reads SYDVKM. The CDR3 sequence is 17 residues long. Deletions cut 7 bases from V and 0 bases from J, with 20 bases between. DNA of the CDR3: TGTGCCAGCACCTTCCAGCGGGTTCCCACTAGCACAGATACGCAGTATTTT. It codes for CASTFQRVPTSTDTQYF.

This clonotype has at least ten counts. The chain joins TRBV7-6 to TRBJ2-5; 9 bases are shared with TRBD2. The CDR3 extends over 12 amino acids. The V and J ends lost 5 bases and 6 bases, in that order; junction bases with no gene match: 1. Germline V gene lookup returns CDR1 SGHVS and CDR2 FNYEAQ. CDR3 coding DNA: TGTGCCAGCAGCACTAGCGGGCAGACCCAGTACTTC. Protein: CASSTSGQTQYF.

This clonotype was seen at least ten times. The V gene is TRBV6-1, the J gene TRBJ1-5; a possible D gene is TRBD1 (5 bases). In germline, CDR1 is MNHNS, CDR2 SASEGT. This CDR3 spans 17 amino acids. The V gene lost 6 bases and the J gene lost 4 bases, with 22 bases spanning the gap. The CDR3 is CASSFKGGTGRNQPQHF. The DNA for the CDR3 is TGTGCCAGCAGCTTTAAAGGAGGGACGGGTCGGAATCAGCCCCAGCATTTT.

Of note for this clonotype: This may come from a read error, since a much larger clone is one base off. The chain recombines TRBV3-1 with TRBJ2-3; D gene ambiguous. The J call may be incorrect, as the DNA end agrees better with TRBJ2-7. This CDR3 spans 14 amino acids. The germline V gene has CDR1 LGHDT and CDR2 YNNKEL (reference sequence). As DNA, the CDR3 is TGTGCCAGCAGCCCCCCCCCTCCGGCGGACGAGCAGTACTTC. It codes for CASSPPPPADEQYF.

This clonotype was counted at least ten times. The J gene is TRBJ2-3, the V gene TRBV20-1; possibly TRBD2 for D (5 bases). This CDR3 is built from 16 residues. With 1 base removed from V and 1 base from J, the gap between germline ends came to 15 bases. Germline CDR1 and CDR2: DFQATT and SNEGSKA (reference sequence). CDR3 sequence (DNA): TGCAGTGCTAGAGCTCTTAGCGCGGGCGGCACAGATACGCAGTATTTT. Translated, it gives CSARALSAGGTDTQYF.

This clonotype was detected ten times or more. Here the CDR3 reads CASSLGGRRETQYF. The CDR3 nucleotides are TGTGCCAGCAGTTTGGGCGGGAGGCGAGAGACCCAGTACTTC. The chain has TRBV28 and TRBJ2-5; 8 bases are a match to TRBD2. The junction had 4 bases not matched to a gene; V was cut back by 3 bases and J by 4 bases. The CDR3 runs 14 residues. In germline, CDR1 is MDHEN, CDR2 SYDVKM.

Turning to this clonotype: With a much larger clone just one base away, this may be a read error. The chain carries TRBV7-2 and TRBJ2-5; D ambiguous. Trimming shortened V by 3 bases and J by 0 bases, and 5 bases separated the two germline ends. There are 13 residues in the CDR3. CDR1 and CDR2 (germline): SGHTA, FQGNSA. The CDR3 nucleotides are TGTGCCAGCAGCTTCGAGGACCAAGAGACCCAGTACTTC. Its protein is CASSFEDQETQYF.

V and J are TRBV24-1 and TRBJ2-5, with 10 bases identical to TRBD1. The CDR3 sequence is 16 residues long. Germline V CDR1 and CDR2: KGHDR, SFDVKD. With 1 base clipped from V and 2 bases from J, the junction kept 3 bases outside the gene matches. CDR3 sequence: CATSDFGTGAQETQYF. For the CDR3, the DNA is TGTGCCACCAGTGATTTCGGGACAGGGGCTCAAGAGACCCAGTACTTC.

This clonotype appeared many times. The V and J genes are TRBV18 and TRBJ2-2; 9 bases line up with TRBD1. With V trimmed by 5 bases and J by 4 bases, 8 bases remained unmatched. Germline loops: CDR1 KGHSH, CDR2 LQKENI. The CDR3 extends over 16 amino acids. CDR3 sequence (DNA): TGTGCCAGCTCAAGTAACAGGGGGCGCGGCACCGGGGAGCTGTTTTTT. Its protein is CASSSNRGRGTGELFF.

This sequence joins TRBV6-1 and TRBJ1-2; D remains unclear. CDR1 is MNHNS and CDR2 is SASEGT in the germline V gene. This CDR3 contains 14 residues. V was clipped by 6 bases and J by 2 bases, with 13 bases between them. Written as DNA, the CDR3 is TGTGCCAGCAGACGAGATCCACAGAACTATGGCTACACCTTC. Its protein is CASRRDPQNYGYTF.

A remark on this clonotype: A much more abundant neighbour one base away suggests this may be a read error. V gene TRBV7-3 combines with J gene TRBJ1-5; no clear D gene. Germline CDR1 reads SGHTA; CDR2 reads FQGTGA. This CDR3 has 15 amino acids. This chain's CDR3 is CASSSSKTSNQPRHF. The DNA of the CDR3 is TGTGCCAGCAGCTCATCAAAGACAAGCAATCAGCCCCGGCATTTT.

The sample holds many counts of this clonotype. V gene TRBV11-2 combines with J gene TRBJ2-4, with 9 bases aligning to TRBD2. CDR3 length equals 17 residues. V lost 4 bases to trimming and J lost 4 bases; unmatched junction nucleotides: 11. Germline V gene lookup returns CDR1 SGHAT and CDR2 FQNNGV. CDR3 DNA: TGTGCCAGCAGCTCCTATAGCGGGAGAAGTATGAAAAACATTCAGTACTTC. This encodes CASSSYSGRSMKNIQYF.

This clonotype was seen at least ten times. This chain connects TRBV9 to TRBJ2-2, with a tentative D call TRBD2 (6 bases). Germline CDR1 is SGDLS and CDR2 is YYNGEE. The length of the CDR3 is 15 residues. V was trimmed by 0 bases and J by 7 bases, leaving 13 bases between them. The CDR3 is CASSVDGRIGGELFF. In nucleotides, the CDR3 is TGTGCCAGCAGCGTAGATGGGAGGATCGGCGGGGAGCTGTTTTTT.

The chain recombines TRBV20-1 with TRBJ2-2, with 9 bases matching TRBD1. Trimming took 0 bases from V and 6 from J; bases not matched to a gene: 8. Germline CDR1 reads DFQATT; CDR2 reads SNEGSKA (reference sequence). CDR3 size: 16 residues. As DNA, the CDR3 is TGCAGTGCTAGAGAGCCGGGACAGGGCATCTCCGGGGAGCTGTTTTTT. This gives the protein CSAREPGQGISGELFF.

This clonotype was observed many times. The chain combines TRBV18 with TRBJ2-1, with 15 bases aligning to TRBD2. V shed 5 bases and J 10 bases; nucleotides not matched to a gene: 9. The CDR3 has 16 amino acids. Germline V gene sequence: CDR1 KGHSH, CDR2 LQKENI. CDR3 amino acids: CASSGTSGRHSKEQFF. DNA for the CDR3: TGTGCCAGCTCAGGGACTAGCGGGAGGCACTCCAAGGAGCAGTTCTTC.

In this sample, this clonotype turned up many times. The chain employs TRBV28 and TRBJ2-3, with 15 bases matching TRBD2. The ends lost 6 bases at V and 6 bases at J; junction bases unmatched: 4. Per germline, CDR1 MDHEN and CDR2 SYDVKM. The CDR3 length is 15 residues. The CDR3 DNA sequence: TGTGCCAGCAGGCGGACTAGCGGGAGGGTGGATACGCAGTATTTT. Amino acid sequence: CASRRTSGRVDTQYF.

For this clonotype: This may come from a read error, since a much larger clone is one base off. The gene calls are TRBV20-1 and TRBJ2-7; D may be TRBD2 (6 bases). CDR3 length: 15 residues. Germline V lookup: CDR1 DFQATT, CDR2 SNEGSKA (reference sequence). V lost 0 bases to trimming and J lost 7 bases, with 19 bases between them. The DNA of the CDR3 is TGCAGTGCTAGAGATCAAAGGGCCGCGGGGAATGAGCAGTACTTC. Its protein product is CSARDQRAAGNEQYF.

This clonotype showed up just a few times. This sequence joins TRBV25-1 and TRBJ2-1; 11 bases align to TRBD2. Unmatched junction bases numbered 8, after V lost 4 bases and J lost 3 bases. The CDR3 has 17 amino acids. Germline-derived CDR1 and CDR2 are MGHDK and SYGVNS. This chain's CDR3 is CASSGFSGREGYNEQFF. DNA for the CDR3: TGTGCCAGCAGTGGGTTTAGCGGGAGGGAGGGCTACAATGAGCAGTTCTTC.

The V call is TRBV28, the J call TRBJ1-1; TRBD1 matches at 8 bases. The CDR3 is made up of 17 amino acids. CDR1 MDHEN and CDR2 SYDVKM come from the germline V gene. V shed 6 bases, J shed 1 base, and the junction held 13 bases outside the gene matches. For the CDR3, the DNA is TGTGCCAGCAGCCTAAGGCAGGCAGGGGGCCCGAACACTGAAGCTTTCTTT. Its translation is CASSLRQAGGPNTEAFF.

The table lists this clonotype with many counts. CDR3 bases: TGTGCCACCAGCAGAGATTCGGGAGGCCAGCCCCAGCATTTT. Translation gives CATSRDSGGQPQHF. The gene calls are TRBV15 and TRBJ1-5; D gene ambiguous. Germline CDR1 reads LNHNV; CDR2 reads YYDKDF (reference sequence). The CDR3 has 14 residues. Trimming took off 0 bases at V and 7 bases at J, with 10 bases between the two ends. Drawing the rest from reference TRBV15 and TRBJ1-5, the complete variable domain is DAMVIQNPRYQVTQFGKPVTLSCSQTLNHNVMYWYQQKSSQAPKLLFHYYDKDFNNEADTPDNFQSRRPNTSFCFLDIRSPGLGDTAMYLCATSRDSGGQPQHFGDGTRLSIL.

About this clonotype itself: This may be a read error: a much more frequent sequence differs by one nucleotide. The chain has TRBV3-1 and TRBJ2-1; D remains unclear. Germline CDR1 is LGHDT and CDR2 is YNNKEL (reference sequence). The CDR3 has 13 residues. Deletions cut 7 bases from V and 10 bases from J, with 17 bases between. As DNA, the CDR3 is TGTGCCAGCACCGACGGCCAACGATTGGAGCAGTTCTTC. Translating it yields CASTDGQRLEQFF.